This entry features one T cell receptor (beta chain) sequence. The authors' processing: Counts of nucleated cells, estimated from reference gene primer amplification, were obtained. Profiling relied on immunoSEQ multiplex PCR, and the TCRdb table lists in-frame clones only, not all of them. The V and J calls and clone size are taken from that table; D and trimming were inferred from the DNA. The data show a few hundred thousand clones, 75% to 85% seen once. The data stem from a study of blood T cell repertoires in COVID-19. The overall study: The samples span acute and convalescent COVID-19 from the United States, Italy and Spain. Sample material is recorded as cDNA or gDNA derived from T cells, B-cell-depleted T cells, or PBMCs.

Sample: peripheral blood. This sequence originates from a woman aged 35 to 49 who had recovered from COVID-19.

CDR3 sequence: CASSARGNTEAFF. CDR3 nucleotide sequence: TGTGCCAGCAGTGCTCGGGGGAACACTGAAGCTTTCTTT. The J gene is TRBJ1-1, the V gene TRBV25-1; no clear D. Germline V gene lookup returns CDR1 MGHDK and CDR2 SYGVNS. V was pared by 4 bases and J by 1 base, with 7 bases between. CDR3 length: 13 residues.